This is a list of T cell receptor beta chains from one sample in a study of shared clonotypes between healthy human individuals. Method: immunoSEQ multiplex PCR; TCRdb's copy keeps in-frame clones and lacks some. This table holds about 600,000 clones, more than 95% found once. Input material: naive CD8+ T cells sorted from blood. These receptor sequences come from a man aged 30 to 45 in good health. The CDR3 runs from the conserved cysteine through the conserved F or W. Each record gives: J gene, CDR3 length, V gene, clone size, D gene, CDR3 DNA, CDR3 protein. A D gene is named only where the DNA matches it firmly. Clone sizes are given selectively: once, few, many, or a class where the clone is expanded.

j_call: TRBJ1-2; cdr3_length: 10; v_call: TRBV2; clone_size: .; d_call: .; cdr3_nt: TGTGCCAGCAGTGAAGCCTCGGTTACCTTC; cdr3_aa: CASSEASVTF
j_call: TRBJ2-7; cdr3_length: 15; v_call: TRBV5-1; clone_size: once; d_call: TRBD2; cdr3_nt: TGCGCCAGCAGCTTGGGCCAGGGACTATCCTACGAGCAGTACTTC; cdr3_aa: CASSLGQGLSYEQYF
j_call: TRBJ2-7; cdr3_length: 16; v_call: TRBV11-2; clone_size: .; d_call: TRBD2; cdr3_nt: TGTGCCAGCACCTCTTCCATTCTAGCGGGAGTCTACGAGCAGTACTTC; cdr3_aa: CASTSSILAGVYEQYF
j_call: TRBJ2-3; cdr3_length: 13; v_call: TRBV28; clone_size: .; d_call: .; cdr3_nt: TGTGCCAGCAGTTTATCACCCACAGATACGCAGTATTTT; cdr3_aa: CASSLSPTDTQYF
j_call: TRBJ1-2; cdr3_length: 13; v_call: TRBV11-2; clone_size: .; d_call: TRBD1; cdr3_nt: TGTGCCAGCAGCCCCGGGACAGGGGTTGGCTACACCTTC; cdr3_aa: CASSPGTGVGYTF
j_call: TRBJ2-1; cdr3_length: 14; v_call: TRBV5-1; clone_size: .; d_call: .; cdr3_nt: TGCGCCAGCAGCTTGGAGACAGACTACAATGAGCAGTTCTTC; cdr3_aa: CASSLETDYNEQFF
j_call: TRBJ2-7; cdr3_length: 14; v_call: TRBV7-6; clone_size: .; d_call: TRBD1; cdr3_nt: TGTGCCAGCAGCGCCGGGACAGGGCCCTACGAGCAGTACTTC; cdr3_aa: CASSAGTGPYEQYF
j_call: TRBJ2-7; cdr3_length: 16; v_call: TRBV4-1; clone_size: .; d_call: .; cdr3_nt: TGCGCCAGCAGCCAAGTACAGGAGCGCTACTCCTACGAGCAGTACTTC; cdr3_aa: CASSQVQERYSYEQYF
j_call: TRBJ2-7; cdr3_length: 12; v_call: TRBV27; clone_size: .; d_call: .; cdr3_nt: TGTGCCAGCAGGGGATTAGGTTACGAGCAGTACTTC; cdr3_aa: CASRGLGYEQYF
j_call: TRBJ1-5; cdr3_length: 16; v_call: TRBV11-3; clone_size: .; d_call: TRBD1; cdr3_nt: TGTGCCAGCAGCCTAAGACAGGGAGGGGAGGATCAGCCCCAGCATTTT; cdr3_aa: CASSLRQGGEDQPQHF
j_call: TRBJ2-7; cdr3_length: 13; v_call: TRBV29-1; clone_size: .; d_call: .; cdr3_nt: TGCAGCGTTGTTTTTCCGGGGGTCTACGAGCAGTACTTC; cdr3_aa: CSVVFPGVYEQYF
j_call: TRBJ2-3; cdr3_length: 17; v_call: TRBV9; clone_size: .; d_call: .; cdr3_nt: TGTGCCAGCAGCCCCAGATCCGGGCCTACGTTCGGAGATACGCAGTATTTT; cdr3_aa: CASSPRSGPTFGDTQYF
j_call: TRBJ2-7; cdr3_length: 15; v_call: TRBV29-1; clone_size: once; d_call: TRBD1; cdr3_nt: TGCAGCGTTGTTGCAGGGGGCTTTGGACCCTACGAGCAGTACTTC; cdr3_aa: CSVVAGGFGPYEQYF
j_call: TRBJ2-1; cdr3_length: 13; v_call: TRBV29-1; clone_size: .; d_call: .; cdr3_nt: TGCAGCGGGGGGCCGGGTTCCTACAATGAGCAGTTCTTC; cdr3_aa: CSGGPGSYNEQFF
j_call: TRBJ1-1; cdr3_length: 12; v_call: TRBV28; clone_size: .; d_call: .; cdr3_nt: TGTGCCAGCAACATAGGGGGAGGGGAAGCTTTCTTT; cdr3_aa: CASNIGGGEAFF
j_call: TRBJ2-7; cdr3_length: 16; v_call: TRBV7-6; clone_size: .; d_call: TRBD1; cdr3_nt: TGTGCCAGCAGCCCCCTCCGGGACAGCGAGACCTACGAGCAGTACTTC; cdr3_aa: CASSPLRDSETYEQYF
j_call: TRBJ2-1; cdr3_length: 17; v_call: TRBV13; clone_size: .; d_call: TRBD2; cdr3_nt: TGTGCCAGCAGCTTGGGGCCCGGGACTAGTGGATTCAATGAGCAGTTCTTC; cdr3_aa: CASSLGPGTSGFNEQFF
j_call: TRBJ2-1; cdr3_length: 13; v_call: TRBV27; clone_size: .; d_call: .; cdr3_nt: TGTGCCAGCACCGGCCGGGGCTCTTGGGAGCAGTTCTTC; cdr3_aa: CASTGRGSWEQFF
j_call: TRBJ2-1; cdr3_length: 15; v_call: TRBV5-1; clone_size: .; d_call: TRBD2; cdr3_nt: TGCGCCAGCAGCCCGACTAGCGGGAGGCACAATGAGCAGTTCTTC; cdr3_aa: CASSPTSGRHNEQFF
j_call: TRBJ2-5; cdr3_length: 14; v_call: TRBV14; clone_size: .; d_call: TRBD2; cdr3_nt: TGTGCCAGCAGCTCCTTGGGAGGGGAAGAGACCCAGTACTTC; cdr3_aa: CASSSLGGEETQYF
j_call: TRBJ2-7; cdr3_length: 14; v_call: TRBV27; clone_size: .; d_call: TRBD1; cdr3_nt: TGTGCCAGCAGTTTACGGCGACAGGGGGACGAGCAGTACTTC; cdr3_aa: CASSLRRQGDEQYF
j_call: TRBJ2-3; cdr3_length: 16; v_call: TRBV5-6; clone_size: .; d_call: TRBD2; cdr3_nt: TGTGCCAGCAGCCGAGGACTAGCGGAAAGCACAGATACGCAGTATTTT; cdr3_aa: CASSRGLAESTDTQYF
j_call: TRBJ2-2; cdr3_length: 20; v_call: TRBV5-1; clone_size: .; d_call: .; cdr3_nt: TGCGCCAGCAGCTTCAGAACTTTTCTAGTCGGGGGCGGGAGCACCGGGGAGCTGTTTTTT; cdr3_aa: CASSFRTFLVGGGSTGELFF
j_call: TRBJ2-1; cdr3_length: 18; v_call: TRBV1; clone_size: .; d_call: .; cdr3_nt: TGCACCAGCAGCCAAGCCTCTCCGGGGGGGGGAGTTAACAATGAGCAGTTCTTC; cdr3_aa: CTSSQASPGGGVNNEQFF
j_call: TRBJ2-3; cdr3_length: 13; v_call: TRBV11-2; clone_size: .; d_call: .; cdr3_nt: TGTGCCAGCAGCTTAGGGGCCGGAGATACGCAGTATTTT; cdr3_aa: CASSLGAGDTQYF
j_call: TRBJ2-7; cdr3_length: 12; v_call: TRBV2; clone_size: .; d_call: TRBD1; cdr3_nt: TGTGCCAGCACCGACAGGGCCTACGAGCAGTACTTC; cdr3_aa: CASTDRAYEQYF
j_call: TRBJ2-1; cdr3_length: 15; v_call: TRBV25-1; clone_size: .; d_call: TRBD2; cdr3_nt: TGTGCCAGCAGTGAGACTAGCGCCTCTACAAATGAGCAGTTCTTC; cdr3_aa: CASSETSASTNEQFF
j_call: TRBJ1-5; cdr3_length: 15; v_call: TRBV15; clone_size: .; d_call: .; cdr3_nt: TGTGCCACCAGCAGAGCTACTTATAGCAATCAGCCCCAGCATTTT; cdr3_aa: CATSRATYSNQPQHF
j_call: TRBJ2-1; cdr3_length: 13; v_call: TRBV28; clone_size: once; d_call: .; cdr3_nt: TGTGCCAGCACCCTCAGCCCCTACAATGAGCAGTTCTTC; cdr3_aa: CASTLSPYNEQFF
j_call: TRBJ2-7; cdr3_length: 14; v_call: TRBV18; clone_size: .; d_call: TRBD2; cdr3_nt: TGTGCCAGCTCACTGTCTAGCGGTTTTTGGGAGCAGTACTTC; cdr3_aa: CASSLSSGFWEQYF
j_call: TRBJ2-2; cdr3_length: 15; v_call: TRBV11-2; clone_size: .; d_call: TRBD2; cdr3_nt: TGTGCCAGCAGTTTGGGGAGGGCCGGTACCGGGGAGCTGTTTTTT; cdr3_aa: CASSLGRAGTGELFF
j_call: TRBJ2-5; cdr3_length: 20; v_call: TRBV28; clone_size: .; d_call: TRBD2; cdr3_nt: TGTGCCAGCAGTTCCTACTCAGGACTAGCGGGAGTTGAGTACCAAGAGACCCAGTACTTC; cdr3_aa: CASSSYSGLAGVEYQETQYF
j_call: TRBJ2-7; cdr3_length: 11; v_call: TRBV5-1; clone_size: .; d_call: .; cdr3_nt: TGCGCCAGCAGCGACCACTACGAGCAGTACTTC; cdr3_aa: CASSDHYEQYF
j_call: TRBJ2-7; cdr3_length: 16; v_call: TRBV7-9; clone_size: .; d_call: TRBD1; cdr3_nt: TGTGCCAGCAGCTTGCCACAGGGGCCGAGCATCTACGAGCAGTACTTC; cdr3_aa: CASSLPQGPSIYEQYF
j_call: TRBJ2-1; cdr3_length: 20; v_call: TRBV4-3; clone_size: .; d_call: .; cdr3_nt: TGCGCCAGCAGCCAAGATCCCCCCGCCGGCTTCCCCTCCGCCTACAATGAGCAGTTCTTC; cdr3_aa: CASSQDPPAGFPSAYNEQFF
j_call: TRBJ2-6; cdr3_length: 18; v_call: TRBV21-1; clone_size: .; d_call: .; cdr3_nt: TGTGCCAGCAGCCCACTCCGGGAGCTTCACTCTGGGGCCAACGTCCTGACTTTC; cdr3_aa: CASSPLRELHSGANVLTF
j_call: TRBJ1-5; cdr3_length: 13; v_call: TRBV6-1; clone_size: .; d_call: .; cdr3_nt: TGTGCCAGCAGTGAACTGTCGGTTTCAGCCCAGCATTTT; cdr3_aa: CASSELSVSAQHF
j_call: TRBJ2-1; cdr3_length: 13; v_call: TRBV11-3; clone_size: .; d_call: TRBD2; cdr3_nt: TGTGCCAGCAGCTTAGCCGGGGGGAATGAGCAGTTCTTC; cdr3_aa: CASSLAGGNEQFF